This TCR beta chain originates from a study of blood T cell repertoires in COVID-19. V was clipped by 1 base and J by 5 bases, with 14 bases between them. CDR1 and CDR2 (germline): MGHRA, YSYEKL. The CDR3 extends over 15 amino acids. Libraries were prepared by immunoSEQ multiplex PCR; TCRdb keeps only in-frame clonotypes and omits some of them. The sample shows roughly 150,000 clones, approximately 80% of them seen only once. Material: PBMCs or T cells enriched from blood (not recorded which). The chain carries TRBV4-1 and TRBJ1-1; a weak D match, TRBD1 (5 bases). The receptor comes from a middle-aged woman who had recovered from COVID-19. CDR3 bases: TGCGCCAGCAGCCAAGGAGGGGCTGGGGGGACTGAAGCTTTCTTT. As protein: CASSQGGAGGTEAFF.